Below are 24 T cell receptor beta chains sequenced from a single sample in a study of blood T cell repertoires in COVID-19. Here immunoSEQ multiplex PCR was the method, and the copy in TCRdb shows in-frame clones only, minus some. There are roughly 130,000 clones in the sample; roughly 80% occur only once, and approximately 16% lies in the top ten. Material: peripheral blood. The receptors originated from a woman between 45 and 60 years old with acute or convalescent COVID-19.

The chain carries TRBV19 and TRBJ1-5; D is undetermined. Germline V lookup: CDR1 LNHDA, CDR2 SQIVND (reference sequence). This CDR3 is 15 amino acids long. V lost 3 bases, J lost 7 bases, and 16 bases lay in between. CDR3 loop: CASSIQWEREQPQHF. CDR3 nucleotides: TGTGCCAGTAGTATTCAGTGGGAGAGAGAACAGCCCCAGCATTTT. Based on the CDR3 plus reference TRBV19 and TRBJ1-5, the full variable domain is DGGITQSPKYLFRKEGQNVTLSCEQNLNHDAMYWYRQDPGQGLRLIYYSQIVNDFQKGDIAEGYSVSREKKESFPLTVTSAQKNPTAFYLCASSIQWEREQPQHFGDGTRLSIL.

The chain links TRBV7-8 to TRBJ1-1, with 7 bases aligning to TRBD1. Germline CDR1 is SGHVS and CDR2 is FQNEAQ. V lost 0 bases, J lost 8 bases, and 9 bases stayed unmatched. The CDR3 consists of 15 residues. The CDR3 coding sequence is TGTGCCAGCAGCTTAGCGGTACAGGGGAAGACCGAAGCTTTCTTT. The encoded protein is CASSLAVQGKTEAFF. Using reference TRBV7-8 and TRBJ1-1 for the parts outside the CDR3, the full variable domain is GAGVSQSPRYKVAKRGQDVALRCDPISGHVSLFWYQQALGQGPEFLTYFQNEAQLDKSGLPSDRFFAERPEGSVSTLKIQRTQQEDSAVYLCASSLAVQGKTEAFFGQGTRLTVV.

CDR3 DNA: TGTGCCAGCAGCGTGGACAGGGAAAACACCATATATTTT. Its protein product is CASSVDRENTIYF. The chain couples TRBV9 to TRBJ1-3, with 8 bases fitting TRBD1. There are 13 residues in the CDR3. Germline CDR1 and CDR2: SGDLS and YYNGEE. V lost 2 bases and J lost 6; bases outside the gene matches: 1.

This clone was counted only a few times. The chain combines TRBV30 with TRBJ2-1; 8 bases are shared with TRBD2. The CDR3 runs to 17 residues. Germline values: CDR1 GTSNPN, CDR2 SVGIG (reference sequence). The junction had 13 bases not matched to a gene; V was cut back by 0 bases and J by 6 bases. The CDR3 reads CAWSVGILAGGGNEQFF. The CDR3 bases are TGTGCCTGGAGTGTAGGTATCCTTGCGGGGGGAGGCAATGAGCAGTTCTTC. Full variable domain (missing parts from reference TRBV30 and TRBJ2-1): SQTIHQWPATLVQPVGSPLSLECTVEGTSNPNLYWYRQAAGRGLQLLFYSVGIGQISSEVPQNLSASRPQDRQFILSSKKLLLSDSGFYLCAWSVGILAGGGNEQFFGPGTRLTVL.

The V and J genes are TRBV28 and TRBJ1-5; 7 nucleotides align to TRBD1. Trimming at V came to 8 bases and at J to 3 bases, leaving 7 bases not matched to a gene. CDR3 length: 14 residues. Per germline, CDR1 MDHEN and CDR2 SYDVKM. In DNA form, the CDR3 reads TGTGCCAGCCTACAGGGGCGAGTCAATCAGCCCCAGCATTTT. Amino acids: CASLQGRVNQPQHF.

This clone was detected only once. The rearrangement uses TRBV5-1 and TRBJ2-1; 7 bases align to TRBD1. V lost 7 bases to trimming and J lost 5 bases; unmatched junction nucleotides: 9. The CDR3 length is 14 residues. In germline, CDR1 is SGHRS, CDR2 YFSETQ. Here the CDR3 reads CASSWAGGNNEQFF. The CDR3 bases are TGCGCCAGCTCGTGGGCAGGGGGAAACAATGAGCAGTTCTTC.

The CDR3 loop is CASSSRTGDIVRLFF. The DNA of the CDR3 is TGTGCCAGCAGCTCAAGGACAGGCGACATAGTGAGACTGTTTTTT. The J gene is TRBJ1-4, the V gene TRBV7-8; TRBD1 matches 7 bases. With V trimmed by 4 bases and J by 13 bases, 15 bases remained unmatched. This CDR3 has 15 amino acids. CDR1 and CDR2 (germline): SGHVS, FQNEAQ.

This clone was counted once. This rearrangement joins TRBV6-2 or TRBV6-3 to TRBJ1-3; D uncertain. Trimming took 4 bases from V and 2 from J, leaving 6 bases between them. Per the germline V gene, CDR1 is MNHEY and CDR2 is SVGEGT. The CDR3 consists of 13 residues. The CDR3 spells CASSSLPGNTIYF. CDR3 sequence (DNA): TGTGCCAGCAGTTCCCTCCCTGGAAACACCATATATTTT.

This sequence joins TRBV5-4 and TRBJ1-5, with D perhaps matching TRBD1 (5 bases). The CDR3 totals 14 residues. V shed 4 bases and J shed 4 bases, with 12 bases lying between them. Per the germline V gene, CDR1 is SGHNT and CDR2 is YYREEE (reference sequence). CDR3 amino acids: CASSAGTDNQPQHF. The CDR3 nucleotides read TGTGCCAGCAGCGCCGGGACTGATAATCAGCCCCAGCATTTT.

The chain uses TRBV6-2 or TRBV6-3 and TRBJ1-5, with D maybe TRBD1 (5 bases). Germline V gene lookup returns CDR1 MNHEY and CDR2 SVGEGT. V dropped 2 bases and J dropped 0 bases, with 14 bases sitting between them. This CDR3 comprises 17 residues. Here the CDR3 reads CASSYPSRAYSNQPQHF. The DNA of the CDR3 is TGTGCCAGCAGTTACCCTTCCAGGGCTTATAGCAATCAGCCCCAGCATTTT.

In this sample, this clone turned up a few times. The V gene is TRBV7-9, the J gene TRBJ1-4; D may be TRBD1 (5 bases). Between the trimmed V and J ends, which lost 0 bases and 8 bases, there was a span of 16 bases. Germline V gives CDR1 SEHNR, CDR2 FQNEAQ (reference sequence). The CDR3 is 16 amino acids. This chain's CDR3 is CASSLAEGGAREKLFF. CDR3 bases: TGTGCCAGCAGCTTAGCGGAAGGAGGGGCGCGAGAAAAACTGTTTTTT.

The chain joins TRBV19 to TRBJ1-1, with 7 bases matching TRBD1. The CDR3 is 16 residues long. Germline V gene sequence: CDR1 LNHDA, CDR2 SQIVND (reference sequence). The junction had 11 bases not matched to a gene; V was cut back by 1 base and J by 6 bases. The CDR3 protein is CASSIGRGRFYAEAFF. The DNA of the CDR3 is TGTGCCAGTAGTATAGGGAGGGGGCGATTTTACGCTGAAGCTTTCTTT.

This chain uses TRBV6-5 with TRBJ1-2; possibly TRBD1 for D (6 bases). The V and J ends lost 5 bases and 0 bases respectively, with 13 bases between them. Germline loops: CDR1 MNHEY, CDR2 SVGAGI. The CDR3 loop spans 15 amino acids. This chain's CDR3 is CASSRRQDANYGYTF. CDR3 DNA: TGTGCCAGCAGTAGGCGACAGGATGCTAACTATGGCTACACCTTC.

CDR3 region: CAITMEDSGNTIYF. The CDR3 coding sequence is TGTGCCATCACCATGGAGGACAGTGGAAACACCATATATTTT. V is TRBV10-3 and J is TRBJ1-3; a weak D match, TRBD1 (6 bases). Germline assignment: CDR1 ENHRY and CDR2 SYGVKD. V lost 7 bases to trimming and J lost 3 bases, with 13 bases between them. The CDR3 loop spans 14 amino acids.

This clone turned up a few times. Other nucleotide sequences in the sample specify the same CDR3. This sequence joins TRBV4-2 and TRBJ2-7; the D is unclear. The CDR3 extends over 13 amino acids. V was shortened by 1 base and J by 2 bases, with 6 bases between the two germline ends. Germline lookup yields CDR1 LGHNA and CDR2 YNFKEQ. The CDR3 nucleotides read TGTGCCAGCAGCCAAGGCAGTCCCTACGAGCAGTACTTC. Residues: CASSQGSPYEQYF.

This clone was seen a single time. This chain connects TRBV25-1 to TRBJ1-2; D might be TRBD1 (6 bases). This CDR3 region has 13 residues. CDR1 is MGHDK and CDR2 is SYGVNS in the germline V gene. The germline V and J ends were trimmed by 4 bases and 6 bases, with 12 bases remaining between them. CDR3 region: CASSVQGEDGYTF. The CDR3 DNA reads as TGTGCCAGCAGTGTACAGGGAGAGGATGGCTACACCTTC.

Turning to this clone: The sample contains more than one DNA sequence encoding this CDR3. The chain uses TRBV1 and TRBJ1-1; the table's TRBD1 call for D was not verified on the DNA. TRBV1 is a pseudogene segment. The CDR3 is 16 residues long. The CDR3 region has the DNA TGCACCAGCAGCCAAGATCGGGGACAGGGAGGAACTGAAGCTTTCTTT. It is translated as CTSSQDRGQGGTEAFF.

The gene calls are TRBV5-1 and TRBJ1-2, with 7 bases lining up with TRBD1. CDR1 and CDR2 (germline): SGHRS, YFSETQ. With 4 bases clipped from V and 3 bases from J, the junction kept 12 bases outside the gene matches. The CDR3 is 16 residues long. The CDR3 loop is CASSLRPGGQDYGYTF. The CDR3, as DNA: TGCGCCAGCAGCCTGAGGCCAGGGGGGCAGGACTATGGCTACACCTTC.

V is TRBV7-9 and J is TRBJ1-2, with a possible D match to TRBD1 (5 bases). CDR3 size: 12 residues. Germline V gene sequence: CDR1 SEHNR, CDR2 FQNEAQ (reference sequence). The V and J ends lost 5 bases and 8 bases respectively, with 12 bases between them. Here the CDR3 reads CASSQWTRGYTF. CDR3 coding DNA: TGTGCCAGCAGCCAATGGACAAGAGGCTACACCTTC.

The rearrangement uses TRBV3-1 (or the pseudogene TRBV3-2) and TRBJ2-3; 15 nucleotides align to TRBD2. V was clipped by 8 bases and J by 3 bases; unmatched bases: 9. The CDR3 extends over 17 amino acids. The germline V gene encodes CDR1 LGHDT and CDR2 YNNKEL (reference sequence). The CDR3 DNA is TGTGCCAGCTCCCTTGGACTAGCGGGGGGGCCAACAGATACGCAGTATTTT. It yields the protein CASSLGLAGGPTDTQYF.

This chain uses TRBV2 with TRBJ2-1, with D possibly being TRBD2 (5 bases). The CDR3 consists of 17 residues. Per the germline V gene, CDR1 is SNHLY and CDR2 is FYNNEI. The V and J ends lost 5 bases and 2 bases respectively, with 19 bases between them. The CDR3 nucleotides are TGTGCCAGCAGTTTTCAGCCGGGGTCCCCAACCTACAATGAGCAGTTCTTC. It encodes CASSFQPGSPTYNEQFF.

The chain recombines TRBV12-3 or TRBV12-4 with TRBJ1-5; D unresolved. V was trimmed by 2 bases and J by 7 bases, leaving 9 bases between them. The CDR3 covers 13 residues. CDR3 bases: TGTGCCAGCAGTTTATTAGAGGGCCAGCCCCAGCATTTT. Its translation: CASSLLEGQPQHF.

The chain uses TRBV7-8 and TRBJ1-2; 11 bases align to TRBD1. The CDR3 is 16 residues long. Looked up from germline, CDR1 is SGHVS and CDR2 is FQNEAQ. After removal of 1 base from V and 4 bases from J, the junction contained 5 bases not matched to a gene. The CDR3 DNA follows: TGTGCCAGCAGCTTAGGGACAGGGGGCCTTGTCTATGGCTACACCTTC. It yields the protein CASSLGTGGLVYGYTF.

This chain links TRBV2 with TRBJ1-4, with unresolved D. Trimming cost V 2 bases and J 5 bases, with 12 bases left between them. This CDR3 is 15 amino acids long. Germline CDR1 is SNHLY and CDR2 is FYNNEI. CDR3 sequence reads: CASSEMHSRNEKLFF. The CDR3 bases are TGTGCCAGCAGTGAAATGCACAGCCGAAATGAAAAACTGTTTTTT.